This T cell receptor beta chain was observed in a study of T cells after yellow fever vaccination. Findings and limits, study-wide: FACS-sorted repertoires might harbor abundant contaminating clonotypes from the bulk population.

A remark on this clonotype: Its antigen is still unknown.

A single record per CDR3 protein comes from TCRdb applying MiXCR to the 5' RACE reads. There are 550,000 to 750,000 distinct CDR3 sequences in the sample; approximately 12% occur only once, and around an eighth lies in the top ten. The CDR3 length is 14 residues. In germline, CDR1 is MNHEY, CDR2 SMNVEV (reference sequence). V was cut by 3 bases and J by 3 bases, with 12 bases left in between. J is TRBJ2-7 and V is TRBV27; D possibly matches TRBD1 or TRBD2 (5 bases each). The TCR originated in a man aged 25 to 45 who received the YFV17D yellow fever vaccine. The sequences come from PBMCs, collected on the day of the yellow fever booster vaccination. The CDR3 reads CASSFGTGHYEQYF. CDR3 coding DNA: TGTGCCAGCAGTTTCGGGACCGGTCACTACGAGCAGTACTTC.